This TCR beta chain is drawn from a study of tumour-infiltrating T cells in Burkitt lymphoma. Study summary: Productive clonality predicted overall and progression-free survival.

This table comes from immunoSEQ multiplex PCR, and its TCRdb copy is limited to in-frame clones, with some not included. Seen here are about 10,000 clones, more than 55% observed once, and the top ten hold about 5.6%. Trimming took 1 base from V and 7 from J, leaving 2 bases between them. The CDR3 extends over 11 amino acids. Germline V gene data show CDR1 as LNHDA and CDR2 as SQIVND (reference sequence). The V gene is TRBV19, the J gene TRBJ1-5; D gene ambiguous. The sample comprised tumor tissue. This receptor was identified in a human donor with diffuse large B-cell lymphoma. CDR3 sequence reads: CASSIGQPQHF. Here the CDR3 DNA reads TGTGCCAGTAGTATAGGGCAGCCCCAGCATTTT.